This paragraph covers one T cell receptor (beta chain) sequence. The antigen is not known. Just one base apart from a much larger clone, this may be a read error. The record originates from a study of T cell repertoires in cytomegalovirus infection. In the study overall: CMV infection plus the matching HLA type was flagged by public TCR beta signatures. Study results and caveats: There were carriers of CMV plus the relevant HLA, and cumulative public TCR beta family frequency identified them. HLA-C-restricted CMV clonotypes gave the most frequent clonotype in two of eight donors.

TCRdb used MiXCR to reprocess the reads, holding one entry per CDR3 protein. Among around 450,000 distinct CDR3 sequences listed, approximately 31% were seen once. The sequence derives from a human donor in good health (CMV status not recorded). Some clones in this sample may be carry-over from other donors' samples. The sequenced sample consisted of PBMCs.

CDR3: CASSLFDSPLQF. The CDR3 DNA sequence: TGTGCCAGCAGCTTGTTCGATTCACCCCTCCAATTT. The V gene is TRBV7-2, the J gene TRBJ1-6; D gene unclear. CDR1 SGHTA and CDR2 FQGNSA come from the germline V gene. CDR3 length: 12 amino acids.